This entry describes one T cell receptor beta chain. The data derive from a study of shared clonotypes between healthy human individuals. V was trimmed by 5 bases and J by 5 bases, leaving 19 bases between them. CDR3 length equals 16 residues. Germline V gene data show CDR1 as MDHEN and CDR2 as SYDVKM. The table came from immunoSEQ multiplex PCR; TCRdb's copy has only in-frame clones and leaves some out. Among under 2.5 million clones listed, around 93% were seen once. The rearrangement uses TRBV28 and TRBJ2-4; D may be TRBD1 or TRBD2 (5 bases each). The material sequenced was naive CD4+ T cells from PBMCs. The subset is: CD45RA+ positively selected. This receptor was identified in a young man in good health. Some clones in this sample may be carry-over from other donors' samples. CDR3 nucleotide sequence: TGTGCCAGCAGTCTTCCAGGGAGTGGGATGGAAAACATTCAGTACTTC. Its protein product is CASSLPGSGMENIQYF. Filled out from reference TRBV28 and TRBJ2-4, the complete variable domain reads DVKVTQSSRYLVKRTGEKVFLECVQDMDHENMFWYRQDPGLGLRLIYFSYDVKMKEKGDIPEGYSVSREKKERFSLILESASTNQTSMYLCASSLPGSGMENIQYFGAGTRLSVL.